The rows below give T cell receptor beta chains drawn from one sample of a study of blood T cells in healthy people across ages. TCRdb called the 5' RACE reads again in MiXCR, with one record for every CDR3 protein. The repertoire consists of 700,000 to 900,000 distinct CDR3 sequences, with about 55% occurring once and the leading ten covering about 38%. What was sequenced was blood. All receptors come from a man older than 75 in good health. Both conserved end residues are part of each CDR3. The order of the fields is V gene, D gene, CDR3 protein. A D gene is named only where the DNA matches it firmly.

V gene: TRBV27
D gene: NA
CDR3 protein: CASSTSGPLNIQYF

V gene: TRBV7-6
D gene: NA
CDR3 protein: CASSHPGDTNEQFF

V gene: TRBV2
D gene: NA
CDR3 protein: CASSERDIRPETQYF

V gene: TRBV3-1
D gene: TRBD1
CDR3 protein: CASSPTRTGPQETQYF

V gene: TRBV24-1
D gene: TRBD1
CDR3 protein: CATSGKTGGSNTEAFF

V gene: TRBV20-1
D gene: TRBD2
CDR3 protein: CSAPTSGRTSEQYF

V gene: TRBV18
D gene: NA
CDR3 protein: CASSPLKGLYKEQFF

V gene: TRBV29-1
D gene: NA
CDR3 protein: CSAMLGGVYGYTF

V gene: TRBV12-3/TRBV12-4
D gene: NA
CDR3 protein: CASSAGVTQYF

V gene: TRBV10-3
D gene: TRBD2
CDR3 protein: CAISPRGPSGRGPDTQYF

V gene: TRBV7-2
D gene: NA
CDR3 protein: CASRVAGETQYF

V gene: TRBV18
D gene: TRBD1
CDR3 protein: CASSPRGRTGGDGSGANVLTF

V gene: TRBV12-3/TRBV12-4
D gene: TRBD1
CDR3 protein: CASSSGPWDSYGYTF

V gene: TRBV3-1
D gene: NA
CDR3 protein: CASSQDLDGPYEQYF

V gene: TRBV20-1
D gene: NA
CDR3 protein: CSARPLDSRAFF

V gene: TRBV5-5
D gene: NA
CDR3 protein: CASSSIPPSEQYF

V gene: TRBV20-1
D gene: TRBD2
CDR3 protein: CSASVLAGGADTQYF

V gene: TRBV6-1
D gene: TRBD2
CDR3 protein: CASIPPSGGWTGELFF

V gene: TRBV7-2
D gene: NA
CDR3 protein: CASRKAGANEKLFF

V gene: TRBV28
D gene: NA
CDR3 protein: CASARTGGTIAKNIQYF

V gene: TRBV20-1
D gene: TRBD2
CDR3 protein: CSAKVGRHPYEQYF

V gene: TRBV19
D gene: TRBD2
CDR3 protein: CASSRASGRRTYEQYF

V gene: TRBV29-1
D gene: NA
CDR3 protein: CSVEGRDGGEQYF

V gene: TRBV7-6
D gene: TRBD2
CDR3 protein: CASSLALTSSEQFF

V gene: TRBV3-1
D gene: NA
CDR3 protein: CASSQAENTEAFF

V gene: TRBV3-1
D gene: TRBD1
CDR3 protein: CASSQGSGTGGGTEAFF

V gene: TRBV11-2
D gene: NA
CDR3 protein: CATAFDPYNSPLHF

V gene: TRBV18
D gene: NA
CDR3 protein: CASSPGRDGQETQYF

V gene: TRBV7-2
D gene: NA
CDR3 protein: CASSHQGREHRDAYF

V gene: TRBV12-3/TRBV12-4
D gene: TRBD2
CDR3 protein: CASSSGEGAPPQYF

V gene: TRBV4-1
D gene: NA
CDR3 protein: CASSSGSRETQYF

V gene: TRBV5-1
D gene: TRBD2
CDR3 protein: CASSLRGSGRSYEQYF